This T cell receptor (beta chain) was sequenced for a study of blood T cell repertoires in COVID-19 (dated by TCRdb to about 2020). For the wider study: The collaborator samples originated in the United States, Italy and Spain and spanned the acute and convalescent phases of COVID-19. The samples were drawn from two sources: the first 160 participants of the ongoing ImmuneRACE study, and about 1,300 subjects contributed by 6 global collaborators. The repertoires were released in a freely available public database intended as a resource for research on the immune response to SARS-CoV-2. The sample metadata nearly always contained a de-identified subject ID, COVID-19 status, age in years and sex. Subjects who had been exposed to COVID-19, were actively infected with it, or had recovered from it provided the deeply sampled blood TCRbeta repertoires that made up the dataset. The material from the prospective study consisted of cDNA or gDNA derived from T cells, B-cell-depleted T cells, or PBMCs. Where available, HLA class I and class II types were obtained from metadata supplied by the sample provider rather than from assay-based typing.

This clone was seen a few times. What this receptor recognizes is not known. It has no much larger one-base neighbor in the sample; base qualities were not kept. Additional DNA sequences in this sample encode the identical CDR3. Between the V and J ends, shortened by 1 base and 8 bases respectively, the junction contains 15 bases. From the cysteine up to the phenylalanine, the CDR3 has a length of 15 residues. Kept here is only the CDR3 DNA, which spans 45 bases and is read in frame from base 1. CDR1 is given as LNHNV and CDR2 as YYDKDF, both from the germline V gene (reference sequence). Whole blood was collected in K2EDTA tubes by collaborating institutions according to the institutions' own protocols. Collaborator samples were shipped for TCRbeta analysis as frozen whole blood, isolated PBMCs, or DNA extracted from either sample type. Results and caveats for the whole study, not just this receptor: The quantity of clinical and demographic metadata differed by source and by participant and was supplied without curation.

The immunoSEQ Assay, a bias-controlled multiplex PCR, was used to amplify TCRbeta CDR3 regions from genomic DNA. Per the authors' processing: The number of nucleated cells in each sample was estimated by amplification of reference gene primers within the assay. Sequence reads were collapsed and filtered to measure the absolute abundance of every unique TCRbeta CDR3 rearrangement. Productive Simpson clonality was computed per sample as the square root of Simpson's diversity index over productive rearrangements. The immuneACCESS repertoire file appears here via TCRdb, limited to in-frame rearrangements. These files lack a portion of the clones; in checked studies, under half of the deficit traces to unresolved V genes, and the cause of the others is not known. The V and J calls and clone size were taken over from that table, and D and trimming were inferred from the DNA. The sample profile shows about 62,000 clones; under 85% of them were found once. Around 6% of the sample rests with the top ten.

The sample consisted of peripheral blood. The chain is encoded by TRBV15 joined to TRBJ1-5; the D gene assignment is ambiguous. The TCR comes from a woman aged 50 to 60 with active or convalescent COVID-19. The CDR3 protein sequence reads: CATSRGGGGIKPQHF. Read as DNA, the sequence is TGTGCCACCAGCAGAGGGGGAGGTGGGATCAAGCCCCAGCATTTT.